This TCR beta chain was identified in a study of blood T cell repertoires in COVID-19. About the study: PBMCs, B-cell-depleted T cells, or T cells provided the cDNA or gDNA that made up the material.

This CDR3 comprises 18 residues. V was clipped by 3 bases and J by 2 bases; unmatched bases: 15. Germline CDR1 reads SGHDN; CDR2 reads FVKESK. In the original analysis: Estimates of nucleated cell counts were drawn from the amplification of reference gene primers. The protocol was immunoSEQ multiplex PCR, while the TCRdb copy is restricted to in-frame clones and leaves out a portion. V and J calls and clone size follow that table, whereas D and trimming were derived from the DNA. The sample shows 190,000 or so clones, about nine tenths of them seen only once. The sequence was obtained from a woman in her 70s with acute or convalescent COVID-19. Sequencing was performed on peripheral blood. The V call is TRBV14, the J call TRBJ2-7; 8 nucleotides match TRBD1. CDR3 coding DNA: TGTGCCAGCAGCCAGCTTCCCGGACAGGGAGAAAACCCCTACGAGCAGTACTTC. It encodes CASSQLPGQGENPYEQYF.